This TCR beta chain was identified during a study of cytomegalovirus exposure and HLA in healthy donors. Study results and caveats: Reported findings show TCR beta sequences accurately forecast HLA-A and HLA-B alleles in most subjects.

Regarding this clone: The antigen remains unidentified.

60 Vbeta and 13 Jbeta primers were used in PCR. Profiled with immunoSEQ multiplex PCR; TCRdb holds only in-frame clones, not every one. The table shows 150,000 to 200,000 clones, with about 80% occurring only once. This CDR3 region has 14 residues. Trimming cost V 4 bases and J 3 bases; bases outside gene matches: 5. Germline V gene lookup returns CDR1 KGHSH and CDR2 LQKENI. The chain recombines TRBV18 with TRBJ2-7; 8 nucleotides agree with TRBD1. The sequence derives from a woman between 40 and 50 years old in good health and CMV-seronegative. The sequenced sample consisted of PBMCs. CDR3 sequence: CASSLTTGDYEQYF. CDR3 DNA: TGTGCCAGCTCACTAACGACAGGGGACTACGAGCAGTACTTC.